The 14 T cell receptor beta chains below all came from one sample that was sequenced in a study of persistence of HIV-infected CD4 T cells. The libraries were made with immunoSEQ version 4 in survey mode. The table came from immunoSEQ multiplex PCR; TCRdb's copy has only in-frame clones and leaves some out. The sample lists around 7,500 clones, around three quarters occurring once. The stimulus was lysate of CMV-infected fibroblasts, approximately 9.7 ug/mL. Sorting selected CD4+ T cells upregulating both CD40 ligand and CD69. For these TCRs, the target antigens are not known. The sample in question was CD4+ T cells sorted from PBMCs after roughly 18-hour stimulation, obtained from a patient who received antiretroviral therapy. These receptors originate from an adult woman with HIV who was CMV-seropositive.

CDR3 region: CSVGGSQPSYNEQFF. CDR3 nucleotides: TGCAGCGTTGGCGGGTCTCAACCCTCCTACAATGAGCAGTTCTTC. The chain uses TRBV29-1 and TRBJ2-1; D perhaps matches TRBD2 (5 bases). V lost 4 bases, J lost 0 bases, and 13 bases lay in between. This CDR3 is built from 15 residues. Germline V gives CDR1 SQVTM, CDR2 ANQGSEA.

The chain joins TRBV18 to TRBJ2-2; 7 nucleotides align to TRBD2. The V segment lost 3 bases and the J segment 1 base; nucleotides outside the gene matches: 5. This CDR3 is 16 amino acids long. CDR1 and CDR2 (germline): KGHSH, LQKENI. The CDR3 here is CASSPGGSLNTGELFF. CDR3 in DNA: TGTGCCAGCTCACCCGGGGGGTCCTTGAACACCGGGGAGCTGTTTTTT.

This chain links TRBV3-1 (or the pseudogene TRBV3-2) with TRBJ1-2; possible D gene TRBD1, 5 bases. Trimming took off 4 bases at V and 3 bases at J, with 18 bases between the two ends. Germline CDR1 and CDR2: LGHDT and YNNKEL (reference sequence). The CDR3 extends over 16 amino acids. The CDR3 reads CASSLGEGLGHYGYTF. CDR3 nucleotides: TGTGCCAGCAGCCTTGGGGAGGGACTCGGGCACTATGGCTACACCTTC.

V gene TRBV7-8 combines with J gene TRBJ1-5, with D uncertain. The CDR3 has 14 residues. CDR1 and CDR2 (germline): SGHVS, FQNEAQ. V dropped 2 bases and J dropped 4 bases, with 9 bases sitting between them. The CDR3 here is CASSLTQRNQPQHF. The CDR3 nucleotides are TGTGCCAGCAGCTTAACCCAGAGGAATCAGCCCCAGCATTTT.

This clone appeared a single time. The V and J genes are TRBV30 and TRBJ2-7; D possibly corresponds to TRBD1 (6 bases). Trimming cost V 3 bases and J 11 bases, with 20 bases left between them. In germline, CDR1 is GTSNPN, CDR2 SVGIG (reference sequence). The CDR3 spans 13 residues. CDR3 bases: TGTGCCTGGAGCGGGACAAACCCCTCGAAGAAGTACTTC. It specifies CAWSGTNPSKKYF.

The chain has TRBV19 and TRBJ2-2, with D unclear. V was clipped by 4 bases and J by 7 bases, with 4 bases between them. CDR3 size: 11 residues. Germline V lookup: CDR1 LNHDA, CDR2 SQIVND (reference sequence). CDR3 in DNA: TGTGCCAGTAGTAGTTACGGGGAGCTGTTTTTT. The encoded protein is CASSSYGELFF.

This sequence joins TRBV5-1 and TRBJ2-3, with 9 positions matching TRBD2. The J segment lost 2 bases and the V segment lost 4 bases, leaving 11 bases of the junction unmatched. Germline V gene lookup returns CDR1 SGHRS and CDR2 YFSETQ. The CDR3 contains 17 residues. CDR3 sequence: CASSPGSLAGNTDTQYF. DNA of the CDR3: TGCGCCAGCAGCCCTGGGTCCCTAGCGGGAAACACAGATACGCAGTATTTT. Filled out from reference TRBV5-1 and TRBJ2-3, the complete variable domain reads KAGVTQTPRYLIKTRGQQVTLSCSPISGHRSVSWYQQTPGQGLQFLFEYFSETQRNKGNFPGRFSGRQFSNSRSEMNVSTLELGDSALYLCASSPGSLAGNTDTQYFGPGTRLTVL.

This clone has a single count. This rearrangement joins TRBV9 to TRBJ1-2, with TRBD1 as a possible D gene (6 bases). CDR1 and CDR2 from the germline V gene are SGDLS and YYNGEE. Trimming removed 4 bases at V and 2 bases at J, with 9 bases between. This CDR3 spans 13 amino acids. In DNA, the CDR3 is TGTGCCAGCAGCCGGACAGCCAACTATGGCTACACCTTC. Translating gives CASSRTANYGYTF. The variable domain in full, completed from reference TRBV9 and TRBJ1-2, reads DSGVTQTPKHLITATGQRVTLRCSPRSGDLSVYWYQQSLDQGLQFLIQYYNGEERAKGNILERFSAQQFPDLHSELNLSSLELGDSALYFCASSRTANYGYTFGSGTRLTVV.

This sequence joins TRBV27 and TRBJ1-2; possible D gene TRBD1, 6 bases. Germline V gives CDR1 MNHEY, CDR2 SMNVEV (reference sequence). Trimming left V 3 bases short and J 4 bases short, with 21 bases between. CDR3 length: 17 residues. Here the CDR3 reads CASSLAPQQGGSYGYTF. The CDR3 DNA follows: TGTGCCAGCAGTTTGGCCCCCCAACAGGGCGGAAGCTATGGCTACACCTTC.

This clone is categorized as hyperexpanded. The rearrangement links TRBV28 to TRBJ2-7, with D maybe TRBD2 (7 bases). The germline V gene encodes CDR1 MDHEN and CDR2 SYDVKM. The length of the CDR3 is 12 residues. V gave up 8 bases and J gave up 6 bases, with 14 bases separating them. The CDR3 nucleotides read TGTGCCAGCGCCTGGCGGGGGCGCGAGCAGTACTTC. It is translated as CASAWRGREQYF.

J is TRBJ1-2 and V is TRBV12-3 or TRBV12-4, with unresolved D. This CDR3 is built from 13 residues. V gave up 6 bases and J gave up 0 bases, with 8 bases separating them. DNA of the CDR3: TGTGCCAGCAGCCCCGCAGCTAACTATGGCTACACCTTC. The encoded protein is CASSPAANYGYTF.

The genes are TRBV3-1 (or the pseudogene TRBV3-2) and TRBJ2-7, with 12 bases matching TRBD1. The CDR3 totals 13 residues. The germline gives CDR1 LGHDT, CDR2 YNNKEL (reference sequence). With 4 bases clipped from V and 13 bases from J, the junction kept 8 bases outside the gene matches. The CDR3 here is CASSPGDRGREYF. The CDR3 region has the DNA TGTGCCAGCAGCCCTGGGGACAGGGGGCGCGAATACTTC.

V usage is TRBV2 and J usage is TRBJ1-4; D is uncertain. V lost 7 bases and J lost 0, with 6 bases in between. The CDR3 runs 13 residues. Germline values: CDR1 SNHLY, CDR2 FYNNEI. Here the CDR3 reads CASMGATNEKLFF. The CDR3 DNA follows: TGTGCCAGCATGGGCGCAACTAATGAAAAACTGTTTTTT.

V is TRBV6-2 or TRBV6-3 and J is TRBJ2-1; 7 positions agree with TRBD2. Losses at the gene ends were 0 bases for V and 7 bases for J; bases not matched to a gene: 12. The CDR3 length is 17 residues. CDR1 and CDR2 from the germline V gene are MNHEY and SVGEGT. The CDR3 sequence is CASSYSRGSGGANEQFF. CDR3 sequence (DNA): TGTGCCAGCAGTTACTCGAGGGGTTCGGGGGGTGCAAATGAGCAGTTCTTC.